What follows are 20 T cell receptor beta chains derived from one specimen sequenced in a study of blood T cell repertoires in COVID-19. This table comes from immunoSEQ multiplex PCR, and its TCRdb copy is limited to in-frame clones, with some not included. The table shows around 140,000 clones, with almost 85% occurring only once. The sequencing input was peripheral blood. These receptors were collected from a man in his 60s with acute or convalescent COVID-19.

The chain combines TRBV5-1 with TRBJ2-1; 12 nucleotides align to TRBD2. The CDR3 is 17 residues long. The germline V gene encodes CDR1 SGHRS and CDR2 YFSETQ. J lost 5 bases, V lost 4 bases, and 10 bases had no gene match. CDR3 bases: TGCGCCAGCAGCCCCCAACCGACTAGCGGGGGACACAATGAGCAGTTCTTC. Protein: CASSPQPTSGGHNEQFF.

The chain has TRBV19 and TRBJ1-5; 7 positions match TRBD1. The CDR3 consists of 17 residues. V was pared by 9 bases and J by 2 bases, with 16 bases of the junction left unmatched. Looked up from germline, CDR1 is LNHDA and CDR2 is SQIVND (reference sequence). The CDR3 sequence is CASKDRVSLVGNQPQHF. CDR3 DNA sequence: TGTGCCAGCAAAGACAGGGTTTCCTTGGTTGGCAATCAGCCCCAGCATTTT. Combining the CDR3 with reference TRBV19 and TRBJ1-5 gives the whole variable domain DGGITQSPKYLFRKEGQNVTLSCEQNLNHDAMYWYRQDPGQGLRLIYYSQIVNDFQKGDIAEGYSVSREKKESFPLTVTSAQKNPTAFYLCASKDRVSLVGNQPQHFGDGTRLSIL.

In its sample, this clone was seen once. J is TRBJ2-5 and V is TRBV5-4; perhaps TRBD1 as D (5 bases). V dropped 0 bases and J dropped 1 base, with 7 bases sitting between them. CDR1 SGHNT and CDR2 YYREEE come from the germline V gene (reference sequence). This CDR3 is built from 14 residues. This CDR3 reads CASSLGQLQETQYF. The CDR3 coding sequence is TGTGCCAGCAGCTTGGGACAGCTCCAAGAGACCCAGTACTTC.

The rearrangement links TRBV19 to TRBJ2-2; 7 nucleotides agree with TRBD1. V dropped 6 bases and J dropped 3; count of bases not matched to a gene: 7. The CDR3 totals 15 residues. Per germline, CDR1 LNHDA and CDR2 SQIVND (reference sequence). CDR3 in amino acids: CASRPLGQYTGELFF. CDR3 bases: TGTGCCAGTAGACCTCTGGGACAGTACACCGGGGAGCTGTTTTTT.

The chain uses TRBV21-1 and TRBJ1-5; TRBD1, the table's D call, lacks a check against the DNA. TRBV21-1 is termed a pseudogene. This CDR3 contains 13 residues. The DNA for the CDR3 is TGTGCCAGCACGAGGGACAGGTATCAGCCCCAGCATTTT. It specifies CASTRDRYQPQHF.

V is TRBV19 and J is TRBJ1-5; D is unresolved. Germline V lookup: CDR1 LNHDA, CDR2 SQIVND (reference sequence). CDR3 length: 13 amino acids. Trimming removed 0 bases at V and 5 bases at J, with 5 bases between. The CDR3 region has the DNA TGTGCCAGTAGTATAGACACGGATCAGCCCCAGCATTTT. Amino acid sequence: CASSIDTDQPQHF.

V is TRBV9 and J is TRBJ2-4; 14 bases match TRBD2. The J segment lost 7 bases and the V segment lost 3 bases, leaving 6 bases of the junction unmatched. The length of the CDR3 is 16 residues. From germline, CDR1 is SGDLS and CDR2 YYNGEE. CDR3 DNA sequence: TGTGCCAGCAGCGGACTAGCGGGGGGGCTTGGGAACATTCAGTACTTC. It encodes CASSGLAGGLGNIQYF.

The J gene is TRBJ2-5, the V gene TRBV5-1; 11 bases align to TRBD2. The CDR3 length is 16 residues. CDR1 and CDR2 from the germline V gene are SGHRS and YFSETQ. V was clipped by 6 bases and J by 4 bases; unmatched bases: 11. This CDR3 reads CASTPFSGGATETQYF. CDR3 bases: TGCGCCAGCACCCCCTTTAGCGGGGGGGCGACAGAGACCCAGTACTTC.

The rearrangement links TRBV5-1 to TRBJ2-5; TRBD2 agrees at 10 bases. The CDR3 contains 15 residues. CDR1 is SGHRS, CDR2 YFSETQ, per germline. V was pared by 1 base and J by 2 bases, with 2 bases of the junction left unmatched. The CDR3 DNA reads as TGCGCCAGCAGCTTGTTACTAGCGGGACAAGAGACCCAGTACTTC. Protein: CASSLLLAGQETQYF.

This chain connects TRBV6-5 to TRBJ1-5, with 8 bases fitting TRBD1. The CDR3 totals 13 residues. After removal of 6 bases from V and 6 bases from J, the junction contained 4 bases not matched to a gene. The germline V gene encodes CDR1 MNHEY and CDR2 SVGAGI. The CDR3 is CASSSDRVQPQHF. The CDR3, as DNA: TGTGCCAGCAGCTCGGACAGGGTTCAGCCCCAGCATTTT.

This clone has just a few counts. This chain connects TRBV4-2 to TRBJ2-2, with D uncertain. Looked up from germline, CDR1 is LGHNA and CDR2 is YNFKEQ. With 0 bases removed from V and 1 base from J, the gap between germline ends came to 9 bases. This CDR3 is 16 amino acids long. The CDR3 DNA reads as TGTGCCAGCAGCCAAGAGGGCCTAAGGAACACCGGGGAGCTGTTTTTT. Encoded protein: CASSQEGLRNTGELFF.

CDR3 nucleotides: TGTGCCAGCAGCTTGAACTCGGGCCAAGAGACCCAGTACTTC. Residues: CASSLNSGQETQYF. The chain is built from TRBV11-1 and TRBJ2-5, with no clear D. From germline, CDR1 is SGHAT and CDR2 FQDESV (reference sequence). This CDR3 contains 14 residues. Between the trimmed V and J ends, which lost 3 bases and 1 base, there was a span of 9 bases.

This clone was counted a single time. The chain couples TRBV7-9 to TRBJ2-7; 9 bases match TRBD1. CDR3 length: 14 amino acids. The V gene's germline CDR1 is SEHNR and CDR2 FQNEAQ (reference sequence). The J segment lost 6 bases and the V segment lost 2 bases, leaving 5 bases of the junction unmatched. This CDR3 is CASSLRGTGSEQYF. In nucleotides, the CDR3 is TGTGCCAGCAGCTTAAGAGGGACAGGGTCCGAGCAGTACTTC.

In nucleotides, the CDR3 is TGTGCCAGCAGCCAAGATAGCCGAACTGAAGCTTTCTTT. Its protein is CASSQDSRTEAFF. The J gene is TRBJ1-1, the V gene TRBV3-1 (or the pseudogene TRBV3-2), with unresolved D. The CDR3 spans 13 residues. The V gene lost 0 bases and the J gene lost 5 bases, with 7 bases spanning the gap. Germline V gene data show CDR1 as LGHDT and CDR2 as YNNKEL (reference sequence).

The chain employs TRBV6-4 and TRBJ1-2, with D tentatively TRBD1 (6 bases). Between the trimmed V and J ends, which lost 10 bases and 0 bases, there was a span of 12 bases. Germline CDR1 MRHNA, CDR2 SNTAGT. The CDR3 consists of 13 residues. CDR3 sequence: CATRGGANYGYTF. In DNA, the CDR3 is TGTGCCACCCGAGGGGGGGCTAACTATGGCTACACCTTC.

The chain links TRBV30 to TRBJ1-2; 7 bases align to TRBD1. V shed 0 bases, J shed 1 base, and the junction held 8 bases outside the gene matches. CDR3 length: 16 residues. Germline lookup yields CDR1 GTSNPN and CDR2 SVGIG (reference sequence). CDR3 in amino acids: CAWSVGAGGGNYGYTF. DNA for the CDR3: TGTGCCTGGAGTGTAGGGGCAGGGGGTGGTAACTATGGCTACACCTTC.

In this sample, this clone turned up once. In nucleotides, the CDR3 is TGTGCCAGCAGCCAATCTAGCGGCCTCCAAGAGACCCAGTACTTC. Amino acids: CASSQSSGLQETQYF. This chain connects TRBV3-1 (or the pseudogene TRBV3-2) to TRBJ2-5; TRBD2 matches at 7 bases. The V and J ends lost 2 bases and 1 base, in that order; junction bases with no gene match: 4. CDR1 is LGHDT, CDR2 YNNKEL, per germline (reference sequence). CDR3 size: 15 residues.

The rearrangement links TRBV9 to TRBJ1-2, with D perhaps matching TRBD1 (6 bases). CDR1 is SGDLS, CDR2 YYNGEE, per germline. This CDR3 region has 13 residues. V shed 7 bases and J shed 6 bases, with 16 bases lying between them. CDR3: CASASRGRDGYTF. DNA for the CDR3: TGTGCCAGCGCTAGCAGGGGACGAGATGGCTACACCTTC. Complete variable domain (other parts from reference TRBV9 and TRBJ1-2): DSGVTQTPKHLITATGQRVTLRCSPRSGDLSVYWYQQSLDQGLQFLIQYYNGEERAKGNILERFSAQQFPDLHSELNLSSLELGDSALYFCASASRGRDGYTFGSGTRLTVV.

The chain links TRBV5-1 to TRBJ2-3; 8 bases agree with TRBD2. The CDR3 sequence is 15 residues long. Trimming cost V 0 bases and J 3 bases; bases outside gene matches: 3. Germline V gene data show CDR1 as SGHRS and CDR2 as YFSETQ. The CDR3 nucleotides are TGCGCCAGCAGCTTGGTACTAGCGGAGACAGATACGCAGTATTTT. The encoded protein is CASSLVLAETDTQYF. Drawing the rest from reference TRBV5-1 and TRBJ2-3, the complete variable domain is KAGVTQTPRYLIKTRGQQVTLSCSPISGHRSVSWYQQTPGQGLQFLFEYFSETQRNKGNFPGRFSGRQFSNSRSEMNVSTLELGDSALYLCASSLVLAETDTQYFGPGTRLTVL.

This clone showed up just once. The chain joins TRBV2 to TRBJ2-7, with no clear D. The CDR3 contains 12 residues. Trimming took off 1 base at V and 4 bases at J, with 5 bases between the two ends. Germline-derived CDR1 and CDR2 are SNHLY and FYNNEI. The CDR3 bases are TGTGCCAGCAGTGAAGTCGGGTACGAGCAGTACTTC. Its protein product is CASSEVGYEQYF.